Following are 25 T cell receptor beta chains from one sample sequenced in a study of CXCR3-negative and CXCR3-positive naive CD8 T cells. Preparation of TRB cDNA libraries relied on 5' RACE carrying UMI labels. No DNA is given; TCRdb re-called the 5' RACE reads and lists each CDR3 protein once. The listing contains about 39,000 distinct CDR3 sequences. The sample consisted of naive CXCR3- CD8+ T cells from blood. Subset: CD45RO-CCR7+CD27+CD95- naive CD8+ T cells lacking CXCR3 (TNR3-). The receptor source for this set is a human donor in good health. Some clones in this sample may be carry-over from other donors' samples.

The chain is built from TRBV12-3 or TRBV12-4 and TRBJ2-1; TCRdb reports TRBD1, a call that lacks DNA to check it against. This CDR3 has 15 amino acids. CDR3 sequence reads: CASSFSGFFHNEQFF.

This chain connects TRBV12-3 or TRBV12-4 to TRBJ2-3; TCRdb returns TRBD1, unconfirmable since there is no DNA. CDR3 length: 15 amino acids. The CDR3: CASTPGWTVTDTQYF.

The rearrangement uses TRBV7-9 and TRBJ1-1; no DNA is available, so the TRBD1 call from TCRdb remains unchecked. The V gene's germline CDR1 is SEHNR and CDR2 FQNEAQ (reference sequence). The CDR3 runs to 15 residues. Here the CDR3 reads CASSTNRGGNTEAFF.

V and J are TRBV11-2 and TRBJ1-4. Germline V gene sequence: CDR1 SGHAT, CDR2 FQNNGV. This CDR3 has 14 amino acids. CDR3 in amino acids: CASSLSRNNEKLFF.

The chain uses TRBV28 and TRBJ2-2; TCRdb indicates TRBD1, and absent DNA this call remains unverified. The CDR3 is made up of 21 amino acids. Germline loops: CDR1 MDHEN, CDR2 SYDVKM. Here the CDR3 reads CASSPNPRRGSFPPSTGELFF.

The rearrangement uses TRBV18 and TRBJ1-6; TCRdb lists TRBD1, though no DNA is available to test this call. This CDR3 contains 14 residues. Per germline, CDR1 KGHSH and CDR2 LQKENI. CDR3 sequence: CASSPRQDDSPLHF.

V usage is TRBV25-1 and J usage is TRBJ1-2. The CDR3 is 13 amino acids. Germline-derived CDR1 and CDR2 are MGHDK and SYGVNS. The CDR3 reads CASSATENYGYTF.

CDR3 sequence reads: CATSRDRDFRSPLHF. This chain joins TRBV15 and TRBJ1-6; TCRdb lists TRBD1, though no DNA is available to test this call. CDR1 is LNHNV and CDR2 is YYDKDF in the germline V gene (reference sequence). This CDR3 has 15 amino acids.

V is TRBV19 and J is TRBJ2-3. From germline, CDR1 is LNHDA and CDR2 SQIVND (reference sequence). The CDR3 covers 13 residues. The CDR3: CASSSAAWDTQYF.

The chain combines TRBV13 with TRBJ2-1; without DNA, the TCRdb call of TRBD2 cannot be checked. The CDR3 consists of 16 residues. Germline lookup yields CDR1 PRHDT and CDR2 FYEKMQ (reference sequence). CDR3 sequence reads: CASSLEASGSYNEQFF.

The V and J genes are TRBV11-3 and TRBJ2-3; TCRdb indicates TRBD2, and absent DNA this call remains unverified. CDR1 and CDR2 from the germline V gene are SGHNT and YENEEA. This CDR3 contains 16 residues. The CDR3 sequence is CASSQPGLAGADTQYF.

The V call is TRBV6-6, the J call TRBJ2-2; TCRdb calls TRBD1, which cannot be checked without DNA. Germline CDR1 is MNHNY and CDR2 is SVGAGI (reference sequence). CDR3 length: 15 amino acids. CDR3 residues: CASAVGQANTGELFF.

The chain joins TRBV29-1 to TRBJ2-1; TCRdb lists TRBD1, though no DNA is available to test this call. Germline V lookup: CDR1 SQVTM, CDR2 ANQGSEA. This CDR3 comprises 14 residues. The CDR3 spells CSVEGTGGSNEQFF.

The chain uses TRBV7-9 and TRBJ2-5. Germline CDR1 SEHNR, CDR2 FQNEAQ (reference sequence). This CDR3 contains 12 residues. CDR3 region: CASSLNTETQYF.

The rearrangement links TRBV28 to TRBJ2-5; TCRdb returns TRBD1, unconfirmable since there is no DNA. Germline CDR1 reads MDHEN; CDR2 reads SYDVKM. There are 14 residues in the CDR3. The CDR3 spells CASSRTATQETQYF.

CDR3 amino acids: CASSENSGENTGELFF. The chain carries TRBV6-4 and TRBJ2-2; TCRdb calls TRBD2, which cannot be checked without DNA. The CDR3 is made up of 16 amino acids. The V gene's germline CDR1 is MRHNA and CDR2 SNTAGT.

This CDR3 is CSVERGLAGPYNEQFF. This rearrangement joins TRBV29-1 to TRBJ2-1; without DNA, the TCRdb call of TRBD2 cannot be checked. Germline lookup yields CDR1 SQVTM and CDR2 ANQGSEA. This CDR3 is 16 amino acids long.

The rearrangement joins TRBV28 to TRBJ2-7; as DNA is missing, the TRBD1 call by TCRdb cannot be tested. Germline CDR1 and CDR2: MDHEN and SYDVKM. The CDR3 extends over 14 amino acids. This chain's CDR3 is CASSLGTGGDEQYF.

This chain connects TRBV7-2 to TRBJ2-2; absent DNA, TCRdb's TRBD2 call cannot be checked. This CDR3 is 12 amino acids long. Germline CDR1 and CDR2: SGHTA and FQGNSA. The CDR3 spells CASSFSAGELFF.

V gene TRBV6-2 or TRBV6-3 combines with J gene TRBJ2-1; there is no DNA to check the TCRdb D call of TRBD2. The CDR3 spans 16 residues. CDR1 and CDR2 from the germline V gene are MNHEY and SVGEGT. The CDR3: CASSDTTSGVYNEQFF.

The chain carries TRBV28 and TRBJ2-7; as DNA is missing, the TRBD1 call by TCRdb cannot be tested. The CDR3 runs 13 residues. Germline values: CDR1 MDHEN, CDR2 SYDVKM. Here the CDR3 reads CASNWGNTNEQYF.

The chain links TRBV2 to TRBJ2-7; TCRdb selects TRBD2, and the lack of DNA leaves this call unchecked. Germline values: CDR1 SNHLY, CDR2 FYNNEI. This CDR3 spans 16 amino acids. CDR3 in amino acids: CASSPYLSGRAYEQYF.

The gene calls are TRBV14 and TRBJ2-7. The length of the CDR3 is 15 residues. From germline, CDR1 is SGHDN and CDR2 FVKESK. This chain's CDR3 is CASSQVTAGIYEQYF.

CDR3 amino acids: CASSLVDRIYEQYF. This chain uses TRBV7-8 with TRBJ2-7; there is no DNA to check the TCRdb D call of TRBD1. The CDR3 totals 14 residues. Per the germline V gene, CDR1 is SGHVS and CDR2 is FQNEAQ.

The rearrangement uses TRBV2 and TRBJ1-2; TCRdb names TRBD1, which stays unverified in the absence of DNA. The CDR3 length is 13 residues. CDR1 and CDR2 from the germline V gene are SNHLY and FYNNEI. The CDR3 here is CATAGDSTYGYTF.